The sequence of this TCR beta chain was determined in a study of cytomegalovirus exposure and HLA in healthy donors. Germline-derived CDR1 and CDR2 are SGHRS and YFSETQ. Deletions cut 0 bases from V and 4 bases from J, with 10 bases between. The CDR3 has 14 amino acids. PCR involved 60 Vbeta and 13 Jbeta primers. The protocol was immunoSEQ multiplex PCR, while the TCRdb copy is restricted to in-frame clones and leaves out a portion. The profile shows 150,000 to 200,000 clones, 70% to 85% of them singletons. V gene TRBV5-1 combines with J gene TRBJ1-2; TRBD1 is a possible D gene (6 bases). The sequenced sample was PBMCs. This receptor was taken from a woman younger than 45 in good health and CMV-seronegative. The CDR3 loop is CASSLDGGAYGYTF. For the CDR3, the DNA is TGCGCCAGCAGCTTGGATGGGGGGGCCTATGGCTACACCTTC.